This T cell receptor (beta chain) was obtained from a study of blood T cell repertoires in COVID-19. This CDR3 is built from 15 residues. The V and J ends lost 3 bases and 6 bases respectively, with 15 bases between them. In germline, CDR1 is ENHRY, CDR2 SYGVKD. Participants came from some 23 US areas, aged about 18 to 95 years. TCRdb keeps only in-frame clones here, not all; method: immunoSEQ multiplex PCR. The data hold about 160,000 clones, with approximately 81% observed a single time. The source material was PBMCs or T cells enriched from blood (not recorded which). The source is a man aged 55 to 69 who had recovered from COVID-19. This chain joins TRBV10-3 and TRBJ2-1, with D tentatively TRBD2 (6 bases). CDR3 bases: TGTGCCATCAGTGATTCGGGGGTTGTGGGCAATGAGCAGTTCTTC. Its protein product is CAISDSGVVGNEQFF.